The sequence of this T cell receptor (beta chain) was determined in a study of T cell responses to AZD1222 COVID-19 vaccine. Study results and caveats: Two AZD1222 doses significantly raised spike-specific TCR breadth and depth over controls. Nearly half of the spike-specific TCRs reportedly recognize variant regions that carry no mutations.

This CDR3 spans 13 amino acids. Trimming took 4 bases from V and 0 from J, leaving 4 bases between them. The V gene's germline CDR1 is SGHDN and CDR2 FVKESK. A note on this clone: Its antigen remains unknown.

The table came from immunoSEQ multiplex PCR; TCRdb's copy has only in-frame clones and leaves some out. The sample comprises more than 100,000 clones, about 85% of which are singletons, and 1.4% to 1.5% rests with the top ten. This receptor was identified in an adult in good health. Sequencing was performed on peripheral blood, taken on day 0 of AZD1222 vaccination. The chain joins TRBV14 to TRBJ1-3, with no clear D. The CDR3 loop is CASSLISGNTIYF. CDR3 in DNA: TGTGCCAGCAGCCTGATCTCTGGAAACACCATATATTTT.